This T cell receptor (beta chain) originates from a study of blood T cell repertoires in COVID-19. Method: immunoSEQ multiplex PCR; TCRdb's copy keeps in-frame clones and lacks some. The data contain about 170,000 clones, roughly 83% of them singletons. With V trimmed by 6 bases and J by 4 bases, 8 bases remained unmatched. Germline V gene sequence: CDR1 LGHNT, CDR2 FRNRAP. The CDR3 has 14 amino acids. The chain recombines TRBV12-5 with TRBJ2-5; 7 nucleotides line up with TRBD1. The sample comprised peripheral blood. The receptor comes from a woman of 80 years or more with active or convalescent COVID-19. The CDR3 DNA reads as TGTGCTAGTGGCTCCCTGGACAGGCGAGAGACCCAGTACTTC. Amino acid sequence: CASGSLDRRETQYF.